This TCR beta chain was sequenced in a study of immune cell composition in non-small cell lung cancer. Study-wide background: Histologic subtype was mainly adenocarcinoma or squamous cell carcinoma. Study-wide findings and caveats: Tumour-associated clones >0.5% occurred in 33% of adenocarcinomas, roughly four fifths of squamous. Dominant in vivo tumour-associated clones were not shown to share tumour-reactive sequences.

Libraries were prepared by immunoSEQ multiplex PCR; TCRdb keeps only in-frame clonotypes and omits some of them. The sample holds about 5,200 clones, less than 75% seen once. Regarding this clone: Antigen specificity is unknown.

Germline CDR1 MNHEY, CDR2 SMNVEV (reference sequence). Trimming stripped 5 bases from V and 2 bases from J, with 25 bases between. The CDR3 runs 18 residues. Specimen: lung tumor tissue. The source is a human donor with non-small cell lung cancer. The rearrangement uses TRBV27 and TRBJ2-7, with D possibly TRBD2 on 6 matching bases. CDR3 sequence reads: CASSLGLGRGTIAYEQYF. The CDR3 region has the DNA TGTGCCAGCAGTCTGGGGCTCGGTCGCGGGACGATAGCCTACGAGCAGTACTTC.